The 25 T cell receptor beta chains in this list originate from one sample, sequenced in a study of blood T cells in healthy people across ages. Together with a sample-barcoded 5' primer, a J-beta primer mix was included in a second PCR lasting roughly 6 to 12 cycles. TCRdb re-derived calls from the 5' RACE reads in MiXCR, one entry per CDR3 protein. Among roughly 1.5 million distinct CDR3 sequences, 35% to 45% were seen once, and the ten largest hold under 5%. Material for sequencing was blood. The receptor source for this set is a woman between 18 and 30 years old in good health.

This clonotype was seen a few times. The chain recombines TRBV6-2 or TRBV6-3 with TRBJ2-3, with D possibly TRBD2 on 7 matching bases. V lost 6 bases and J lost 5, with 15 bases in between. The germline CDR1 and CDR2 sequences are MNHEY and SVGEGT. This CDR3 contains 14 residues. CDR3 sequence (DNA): TGTGCCAGCAGATACCCGGGGGGCGTAGATACGCAGTATTTT. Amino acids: CASRYPGGVDTQYF.

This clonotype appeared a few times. CDR3 DNA sequence: TGTGCCAGCAACCAAGGGGAGGGTTCTGGCTACACCTTC. Protein product: CASNQGEGSGYTF. The genes are TRBV12-3 or TRBV12-4 and TRBJ1-2; the D gene is possibly TRBD1 (5 bases). Trimming removed 7 bases from V and 7 bases from J, with 16 bases in between. This CDR3 has 13 residues.

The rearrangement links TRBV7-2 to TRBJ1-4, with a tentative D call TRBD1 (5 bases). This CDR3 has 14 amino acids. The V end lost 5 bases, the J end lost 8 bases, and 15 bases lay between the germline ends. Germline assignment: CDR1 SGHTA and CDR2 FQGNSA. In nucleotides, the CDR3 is TGTGCCAGCAGCCCCCTCACGGGGGGGGAAAAACTGTTTTTT. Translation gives CASSPLTGGEKLFF.

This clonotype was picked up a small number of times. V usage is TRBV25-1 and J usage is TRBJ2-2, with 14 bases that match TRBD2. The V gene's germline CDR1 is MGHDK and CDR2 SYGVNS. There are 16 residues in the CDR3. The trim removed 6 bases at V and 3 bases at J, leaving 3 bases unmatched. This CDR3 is CASRATSGRDTGELFF. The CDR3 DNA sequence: TGTGCCAGCAGGGCGACTAGCGGGAGGGACACCGGGGAGCTGTTTTTT.

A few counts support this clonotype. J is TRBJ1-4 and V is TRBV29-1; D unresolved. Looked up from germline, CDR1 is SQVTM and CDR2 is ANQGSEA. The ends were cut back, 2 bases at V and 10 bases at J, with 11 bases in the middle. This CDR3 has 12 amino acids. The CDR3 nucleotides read TGCAGCGTTGAACCCGACGAAGCAAAACTGTTTTTT. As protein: CSVEPDEAKLFF.

The CDR3 region has the DNA TGCAGCGTTAAAGGACAGTTTGATAAAAGACTGTTTTTT. Translating gives CSVKGQFDKRLFF. The chain uses TRBV29-1 and TRBJ1-4; a possible D gene is TRBD1 (6 bases). The CDR3 runs 13 residues. V was trimmed by 5 bases and J by 13 bases, leaving 20 bases between them. Germline lookup yields CDR1 SQVTM and CDR2 ANQGSEA.

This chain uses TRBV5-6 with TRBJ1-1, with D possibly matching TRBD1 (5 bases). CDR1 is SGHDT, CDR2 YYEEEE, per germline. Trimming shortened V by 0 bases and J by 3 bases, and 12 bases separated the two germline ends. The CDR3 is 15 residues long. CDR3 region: CASSLVGGEDTEAFF. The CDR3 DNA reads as TGTGCCAGCAGCTTGGTTGGGGGGGAGGACACTGAAGCTTTCTTT.

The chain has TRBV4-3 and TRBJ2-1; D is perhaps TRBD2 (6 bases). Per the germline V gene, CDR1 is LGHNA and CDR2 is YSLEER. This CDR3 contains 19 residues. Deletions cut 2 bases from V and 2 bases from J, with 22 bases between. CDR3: CASSQRDPLSGVTYNEQFF. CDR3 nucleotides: TGCGCCAGCAGCCAAAGAGACCCTCTTAGCGGAGTTACCTACAATGAGCAGTTCTTC.

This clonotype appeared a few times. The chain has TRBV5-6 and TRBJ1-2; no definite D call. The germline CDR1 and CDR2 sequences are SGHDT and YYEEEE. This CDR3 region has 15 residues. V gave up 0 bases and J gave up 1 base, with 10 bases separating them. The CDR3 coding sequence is TGTGCCAGCAGCTTGGCCACCCTTCTTAACTATGGCTACACCTTC. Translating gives CASSLATLLNYGYTF.

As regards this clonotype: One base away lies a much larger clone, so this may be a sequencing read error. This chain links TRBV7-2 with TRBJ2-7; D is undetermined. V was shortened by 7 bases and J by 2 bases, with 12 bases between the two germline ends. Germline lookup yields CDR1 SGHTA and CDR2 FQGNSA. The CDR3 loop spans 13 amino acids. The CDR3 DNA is TGTGCCAGCATCTCCCAGCAAACCTACGAGCAGTACTTC. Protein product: CASISQQTYEQYF.

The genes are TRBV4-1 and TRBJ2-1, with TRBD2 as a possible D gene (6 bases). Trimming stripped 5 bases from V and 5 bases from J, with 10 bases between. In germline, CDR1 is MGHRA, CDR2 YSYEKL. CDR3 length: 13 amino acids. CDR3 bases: TGCGCCAGCAGCGGGGACTTCCACAATGAGCAGTTCTTC. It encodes CASSGDFHNEQFF.

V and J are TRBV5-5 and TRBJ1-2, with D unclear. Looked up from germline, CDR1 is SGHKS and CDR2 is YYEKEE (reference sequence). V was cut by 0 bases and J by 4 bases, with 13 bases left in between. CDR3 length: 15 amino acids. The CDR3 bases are TGTGCCAGCAGCTTGGAGGGAGGGCAGCTCTATGGCTACACCTTC. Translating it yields CASSLEGGQLYGYTF. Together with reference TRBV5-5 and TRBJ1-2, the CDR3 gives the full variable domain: DAGVTQSPTHLIKTRGQQVTLRCSPISGHKSVSWYQQVLGQGPQFIFQYYEKEERGRGNFPDRFSARQFPNYSSELNVNALLLGDSALYLCASSLEGGQLYGYTFGSGTRLTVV.

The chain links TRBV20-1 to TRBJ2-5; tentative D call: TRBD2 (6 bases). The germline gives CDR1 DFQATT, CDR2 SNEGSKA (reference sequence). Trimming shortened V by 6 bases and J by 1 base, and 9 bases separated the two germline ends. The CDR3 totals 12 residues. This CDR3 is CSAGDSQETQYF. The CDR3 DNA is TGCAGTGCAGGGGACTCCCAAGAGACCCAGTACTTC.

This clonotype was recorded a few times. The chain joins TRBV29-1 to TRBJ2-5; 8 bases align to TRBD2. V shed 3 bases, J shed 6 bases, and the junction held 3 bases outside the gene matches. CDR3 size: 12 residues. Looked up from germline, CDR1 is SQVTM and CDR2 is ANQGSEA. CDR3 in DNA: TGCAGCGTTGACAGCGGGGGAAAGACCCAGTACTTC. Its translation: CSVDSGGKTQYF. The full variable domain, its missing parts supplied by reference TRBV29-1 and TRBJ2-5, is SAVISQKPSRDICQRGTSLTIQCQVDSQVTMMFWYRQQPGQSLTLIATANQGSEATYESGFVIDKFPISRPNLTFSTLTVSNMSPEDSSIYLCSVDSGGKTQYFGPGTRLLVL.

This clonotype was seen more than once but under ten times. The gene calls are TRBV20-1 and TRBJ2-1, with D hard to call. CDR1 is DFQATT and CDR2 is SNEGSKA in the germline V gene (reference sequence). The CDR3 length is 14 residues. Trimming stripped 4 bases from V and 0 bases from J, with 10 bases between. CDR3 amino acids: CSATGHDSYNEQFF. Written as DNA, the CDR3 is TGCAGTGCTACGGGCCACGACTCCTACAATGAGCAGTTCTTC.

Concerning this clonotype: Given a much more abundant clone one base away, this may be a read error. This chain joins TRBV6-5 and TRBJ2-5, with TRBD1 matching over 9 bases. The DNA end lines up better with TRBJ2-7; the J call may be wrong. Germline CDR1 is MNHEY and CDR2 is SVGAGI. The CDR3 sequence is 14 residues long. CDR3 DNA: TGTGCCAGCAGTTACGAGACAGGGGGCTACGAGCAGTACTTC. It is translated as CASSYETGGYEQYF.

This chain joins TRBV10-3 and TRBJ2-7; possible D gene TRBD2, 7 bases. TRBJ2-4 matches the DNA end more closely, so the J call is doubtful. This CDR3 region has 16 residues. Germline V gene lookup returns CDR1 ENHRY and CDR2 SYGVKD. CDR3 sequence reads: CAISESVKGGGSIQYF. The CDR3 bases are TGTGCCATCAGTGAAAGTGTGAAGGGAGGGGGTAGCATTCAGTACTTC.

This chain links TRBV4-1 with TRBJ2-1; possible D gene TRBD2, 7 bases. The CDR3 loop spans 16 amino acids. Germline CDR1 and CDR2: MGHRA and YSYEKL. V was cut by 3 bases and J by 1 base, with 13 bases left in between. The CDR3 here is CASSQGRGASYNEQFF. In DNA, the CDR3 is TGCGCCAGCAGCCAGGGACGGGGGGCGTCCTACAATGAGCAGTTCTTC.

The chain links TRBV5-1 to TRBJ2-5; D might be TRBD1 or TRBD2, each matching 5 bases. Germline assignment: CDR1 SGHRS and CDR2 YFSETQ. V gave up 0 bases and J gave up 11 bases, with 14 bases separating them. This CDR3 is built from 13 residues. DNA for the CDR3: TGCGCCAGCAGCTTGGGGGACGGGTCTGGACAGTACTTC. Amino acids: CASSLGDGSGQYF.

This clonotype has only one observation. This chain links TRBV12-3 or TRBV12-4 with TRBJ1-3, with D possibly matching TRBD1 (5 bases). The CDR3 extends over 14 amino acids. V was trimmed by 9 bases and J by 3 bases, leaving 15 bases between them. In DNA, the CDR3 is TGTGCCAGTGCCCGAGGACACGGTGGAAACACCATATATTTT. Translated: CASARGHGGNTIYF.

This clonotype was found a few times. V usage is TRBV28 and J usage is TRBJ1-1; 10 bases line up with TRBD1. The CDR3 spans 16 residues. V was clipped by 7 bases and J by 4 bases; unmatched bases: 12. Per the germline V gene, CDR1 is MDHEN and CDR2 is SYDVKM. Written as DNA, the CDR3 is TGTGCCAGCACGTCCCGTAGGGACAGGGGAGTCACTGAAGCTTTCTTT. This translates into CASTSRRDRGVTEAFF.

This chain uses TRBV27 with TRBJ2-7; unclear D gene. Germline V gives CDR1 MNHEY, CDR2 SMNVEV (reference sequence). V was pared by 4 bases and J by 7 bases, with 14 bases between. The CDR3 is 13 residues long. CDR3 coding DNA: TGTGCCAGCAGTTCACGGACGAACAATGAGCAGTACTTC. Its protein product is CASSSRTNNEQYF.

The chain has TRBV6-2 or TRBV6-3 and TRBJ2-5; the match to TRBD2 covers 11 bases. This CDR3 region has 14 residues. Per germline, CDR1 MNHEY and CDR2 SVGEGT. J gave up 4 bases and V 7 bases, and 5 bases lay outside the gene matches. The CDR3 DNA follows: TGTGCCAGCACCTCGACTAGCGGGGTAGAGACCCAGTACTTC. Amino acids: CASTSTSGVETQYF.

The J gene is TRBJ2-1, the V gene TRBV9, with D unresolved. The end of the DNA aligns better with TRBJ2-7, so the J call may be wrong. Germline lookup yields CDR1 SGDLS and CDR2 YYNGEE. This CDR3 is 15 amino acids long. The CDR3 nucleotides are TGTGCCAGCAGCGTGGCCGGATTCGCCTACAATGAGCAGTACTTC. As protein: CASSVAGFAYNEQYF.

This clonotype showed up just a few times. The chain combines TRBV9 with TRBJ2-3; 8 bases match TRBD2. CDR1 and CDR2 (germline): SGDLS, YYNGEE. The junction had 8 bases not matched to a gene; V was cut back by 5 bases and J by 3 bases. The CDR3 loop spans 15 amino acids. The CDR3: CASSVISGNTDTQYF. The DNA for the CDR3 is TGTGCCAGCAGTGTCATTAGCGGGAATACAGATACGCAGTATTTT.